This T cell receptor beta chain was recovered during a study of identical twins. TCRdb re-called the 5' RACE reads with MiXCR, one entry per CDR3 protein. In the table there are some 500,000 distinct CDR3 sequences, more than 13% of which are singletons. This clonotype was counted a few times. This sample was also put to use in a study of yellow fever vaccine responses in identical twins. From that second work: Twins' T cell vaccine responses reportedly looked partly convergent, partly personalized.

Sequenced material: CD4+ T cells sorted from blood. The sequence was collected from a woman aged 18-35 years in good health.

This CDR3 is CASSHNSGYQETQYF. CDR3 nucleotide sequence: TGCGCCAGCAGCCATAATAGCGGGTACCAAGAGACCCAGTACTTC. The chain is built from TRBV4-3 and TRBJ2-5, with 7 positions matching TRBD2. The CDR3 loop spans 15 amino acids. CDR1 and CDR2 (germline): LGHNA, YSLEER. Trimming cost V 3 bases and J 0 bases; bases outside gene matches: 4.